Listed below are T cell receptor beta chains from one sample, sequenced in a study of response to subunit inactivated influenza vaccine. A single record per CDR3 protein comes from TCRdb applying MiXCR to the RT-PCR reads. The sample records a few hundred thousand distinct CDR3 sequences, roughly 9.7% being singletons. The material sequenced was PBMCs from blood, taken 35 to 45 days after vaccination. The source of these receptors is a man aged 50 to 60 who received an inactivated influenza vaccine. CDR3s include the opening cysteine and the closing phenylalanine or tryptophan. Each record gives: CDR3 DNA, CDR3 protein, V gene, J gene, clone size, D gene, CDR3 length. A D gene is named only where the DNA matches it firmly. Size is stated for part of the rows, as once, few or many counts, or as a class when the clone is expanded.

TGTGCCAGCAGTGCCCCGACCCGCTCCTACGAGCAGTACTTC	CASSAPTRSYEQYF	TRBV25-1	TRBJ2-7	.	.	14
TGCAGTGCTAGAGTGACTGGACAAGAGACCCAGTACTTC	CSARVTGQETQYF	TRBV20-1	TRBJ2-5	few	.	13
TGTGCCAGCAGTCTTATCCAGGGACCTAATGAAAAACTGTTTTTT	CASSLIQGPNEKLFF	TRBV7-6	TRBJ1-4	few	.	15
TGTGCCAGCAGGCTAGCGGGGCCTAGCACAGATACGCAGTATTTT	CASRLAGPSTDTQYF	TRBV12-3/TRBV12-4	TRBJ2-3	.	TRBD2	15
TGCGCCAGCAGGCAAACAGCCAATGAGCAGTTCTTC	CASRQTANEQFF	TRBV5-1	TRBJ2-1	many	.	12
TGCAGTGCAGAGGGCGCCACAACTAATGAAAAACTGTTTTTT	CSAEGATTNEKLFF	TRBV20-1	TRBJ1-4	many	.	14
TGTGCCAGCAGCTTGTTGGGGGGACGTAGCTCCTACAATGAGCAGTTCTTC	CASSLLGGRSSYNEQFF	TRBV5-6	TRBJ2-1	few	.	17
TGTGCCAGCAGCACCCGAAGGGGGCTCTCCTACGAGCAGTACTTC	CASSTRRGLSYEQYF	TRBV7-8	TRBJ2-7	.	TRBD1	15
TGTGCCAGCACGGGACACAGCACAGATACGCAGTATTTT	CASTGHSTDTQYF	TRBV25-1	TRBJ2-3	few	.	13
TGTGCCAGCAGTGACGCGCGAATACCCTCGGACAGGGGGCGCACCGGGGAGCTGTTTTTT	CASSDARIPSDRGRTGELFF	TRBV25-1	TRBJ2-2	.	TRBD1	20
TGTGCCATCAGTGAGTCAACTAGCGGGGGTGACGAGCAGTACTTC	CAISESTSGGDEQYF	TRBV10-3	TRBJ2-7	many	TRBD2	15
TGTGCCACCAGCATCACAGGGGGCGGGGAGACCCAGTACTTC	CATSITGGGETQYF	TRBV15	TRBJ2-5	.	TRBD1	14
TGTGCCAGCAGCTGGGAGGGTTACGAGCAGTACTTC	CASSWEGYEQYF	TRBV12-3/TRBV12-4	TRBJ2-7	.	TRBD2	12
TGTGCCAGCAGCTTGGTTTTCGGGAGGGGGAGAGACAATGAGCAGTTCTTC	CASSLVFGRGRDNEQFF	TRBV5-5	TRBJ2-1	many	TRBD2	17
TGTGCCATCAGGGGAGCCATCTCGACAGATACGCAGTATTTT	CAIRGAISTDTQYF	TRBV10-3	TRBJ2-3	many	.	14
TGTGCCAGCAGTTTCGCGGGAGACACCGGGGAGCTGTTTTTT	CASSFAGDTGELFF	TRBV6-5	TRBJ2-2	once	TRBD2	14
TGTGCCAGCAGTTTAAGCCCAGGCTTAAACACTGAAGCTTTCTTT	CASSLSPGLNTEAFF	TRBV27	TRBJ1-1	few	.	15
TGTGCCAGCAGCTTACGTCCGAGCTCCTACGAGCAGTACTTC	CASSLRPSSYEQYF	TRBV7-8	TRBJ2-7	few	.	14
TGTGCCAGCAACCGGGGGGGGAGGAGGACCGGGGAGCTGTTTTTT	CASNRGGRRTGELFF	TRBV7-8	TRBJ2-2	few	TRBD2	15
TGTGCCAGCAGAAGGGGACAGGGCGGCGGCGGGGAGCTGTTTTTT	CASRRGQGGGGELFF	TRBV27	TRBJ2-2	.	TRBD1	15
TGCGCCAGCAGCTTGGAGCCGGGACAGGGACTGAACAGTGAAGCTTTCTTT	CASSLEPGQGLNSEAFF	TRBV5-1	TRBJ1-1	.	TRBD1	17
TGTGCCAGCAGCTTAGGGGGCCTGGCGTCCGAAAAACTGTTTTTT	CASSLGGLASEKLFF	TRBV7-2	TRBJ1-4	.	.	15
TGCAGTGCTAGAGCTAGTCCCGATACGCAGTATTTT	CSARASPDTQYF	TRBV20-1	TRBJ2-3	.	.	12
TGCGCCAGCAGCCAACGGGGGGGCCGTTACAATGAGCAGTTCTTC	CASSQRGGRYNEQFF	TRBV5-1	TRBJ2-1	many	TRBD2	15
TGTGCCAGCAGTTACCCGTATGGACGGGGCTATAGCAATCAGCCCCAGTATTTT	CASSYPYGRGYSNQPQYF	TRBV6-5	TRBJ2-3	.	.	18
TGTGCCAGCTCACCTCCTCGAGGACTAGCGGGAGTGGGGGCCACAGATACGCAGTATTTT	CASSPPRGLAGVGATDTQYF	TRBV18	TRBJ2-3	.	TRBD2	20
TGTGCCAGCAGCTTAGTATCAGGGAGCTTGGAGACCCAGTACTTC	CASSLVSGSLETQYF	TRBV11-2	TRBJ2-5	few	.	15
TGTGCCAGCAGCTTAATCGGGACAGGGGGAATAGAGACCCAGTACTTC	CASSLIGTGGIETQYF	TRBV7-9	TRBJ2-5	.	TRBD1	16
TGTGCCAGCAGCTTGGTGGCTAGCGGGAGGACAGATACGCAGTATTTT	CASSLVASGRTDTQYF	TRBV5-6	TRBJ2-3	many	TRBD2	16
TGCAGTGCTAGAGATCGCGGGGTGAACACTGAAGCTTTCTTT	CSARDRGVNTEAFF	TRBV20-1	TRBJ1-1	.	.	14
TGCAGTGCTAGTGGGACTAGCCAGGAGACCCAGTACTTC	CSASGTSQETQYF	TRBV20-1	TRBJ2-5	few	TRBD2	13
TGTGCCAGCAGCGAAAACGGTATCAGTGGCTACACCTTC	CASSENGISGYTF	TRBV6-2/TRBV6-3	TRBJ1-2	.	.	13
TGTGCCAGCAGCCAAGTGGGGGGAGGCACAGATACGCAGTATTTT	CASSQVGGGTDTQYF	TRBV4-2	TRBJ2-3	.	.	15
TGTGCCAGCAGTCTTAGCGGGGGGCCCGCCTACGAGCAGTACTTC	CASSLSGGPAYEQYF	TRBV14	TRBJ2-7	.	TRBD2	15
TGCGCCAGCGATCCCGGGACAGGGGATACGCAGTATTTT	CASDPGTGDTQYF	TRBV5-1	TRBJ2-3	many	TRBD1	13
TGTGCCAGCAGTTATACGGGAGTTAGCTACGAGCAGTACTTC	CASSYTGVSYEQYF	TRBV9	TRBJ2-7	few	.	14
TGTGCCAGCAGCCTCCGGTGGAACATGAACACTGAAGCTTTCTTT	CASSLRWNMNTEAFF	TRBV7-2	TRBJ1-1	many	.	15
TGCAGTGCCCCCTTCCATGAGCAGTTCTTC	CSAPFHEQFF	TRBV20-1	TRBJ2-1	.	.	10
TGTGCCAGCAGCCAAGGTCTGGGGAACTATGGCTACACCTTC	CASSQGLGNYGYTF	TRBV3-1	TRBJ1-2	few	.	14
TGTGCCAGCAGCCAAAGGAGCGGGGGTGCAGATACGCAGTATTTT	CASSQRSGGADTQYF	TRBV4-2	TRBJ2-3	few	TRBD2	15